What follows are 21 T cell receptor beta chains derived from one specimen sequenced in a study of shared clonotypes between healthy human individuals (dated by TCRdb to about 2020). The receptor library was made with the immunoSEQ multiplex PCR assay. TCRdb re-hosts the immuneACCESS table, in-frame sequences only. Its copies lack some clones; in the studies checked, an unresolved V gene accounts for under half of them, and the cause for the rest is not known. A total of more than 2 million clones appear in this sample, 80% to 95% of them only once. More than 1.5% of the sample is taken by the ten largest. CD8 naive samples were obtained by positive selection for CCR7 among CD45RO-negative cells, yielding a CD45RA+CCR7+ population from which TemRA cells were excluded. What was sequenced was naive CD8+ T cells from PBMCs. The cell subset or site label for this specimen denotes: CD45RA+CCR7+. All receptors derive from a man aged 18 to 29 in good health. Some clones in this sample may be carry-over from other donors' samples.

J is TRBJ1-5 and V is TRBV19; 11 nucleotides line up with TRBD1. Trimming removed 3 bases from V and 9 bases from J; junction bases left unmatched: 4. The CDR3 has 14 amino acids. Germline loops: CDR1 LNHDA, CDR2 SQIVND (reference sequence). CDR3 residues: CASSIGQGALPQHF. The CDR3 DNA sequence: TGTGCCAGTAGTATTGGACAGGGGGCTTTGCCCCAGCATTTT.

V gene TRBV9 combines with J gene TRBJ2-1; possibly TRBD2 for D (6 bases). CDR3 length: 16 residues. The germline CDR1 and CDR2 sequences are SGDLS and YYNGEE. The V end was cut by 4 bases, the J end by 4 bases, with 18 bases between. The CDR3 here is CASSPRSLARYNEQFF. CDR3 coding DNA: TGTGCCAGCAGCCCGAGGTCGCTAGCGCGTTACAATGAGCAGTTCTTC.

Notes on this clone: Other nucleotide sequences from this sample produce the same CDR3. The CDR3 DNA sequence: TGTGCCAGCAGCTTGGGACAGGGTCCCTACAATGAGCAGTTCTTC. This encodes CASSLGQGPYNEQFF. The genes are TRBV28 and TRBJ2-1, with TRBD1 matching over 9 bases. The germline V gene encodes CDR1 MDHEN and CDR2 SYDVKM. This CDR3 contains 15 residues. Germline trimming cut 6 bases from V and 2 bases from J; bases unmatched to any gene: 5. Drawing the rest from reference TRBV28 and TRBJ2-1, the complete variable domain is DVKVTQSSRYLVKRTGEKVFLECVQDMDHENMFWYRQDPGLGLRLIYFSYDVKMKEKGDIPEGYSVSREKKERFSLILESASTNQTSMYLCASSLGQGPYNEQFFGPGTRLTVL.

Comments on this clone: Other DNA sequences in this sample translate to the same CDR3. The V call is TRBV7-9, the J call TRBJ2-2; D unclear. The CDR3 loop spans 12 amino acids. With 3 bases removed from V and 7 bases from J, the gap between germline ends came to 6 bases. In germline, CDR1 is SEHNR, CDR2 FQNEAQ (reference sequence). The CDR3 region has the DNA TGTGCCAGCAGCTTTTCGGTCGGGGAGCTGTTTTTT. Translating it yields CASSFSVGELFF.

The V gene is TRBV7-8, the J gene TRBJ1-5; TRBD1 aligns across 9 bases. In germline, CDR1 is SGHVS, CDR2 FQNEAQ. The CDR3 covers 18 residues. Unmatched junction bases numbered 13, after V lost 5 bases and J lost 2 bases. The CDR3 is CASSPRRGTGWRNQPQHF. CDR3 nucleotides: TGTGCCAGCAGCCCCAGGCGCGGGACAGGGTGGCGCAATCAGCCCCAGCATTTT.

This chain joins TRBV7-9 and TRBJ2-2, with 11 bases fitting TRBD1. V was pared by 10 bases and J by 4 bases, with 14 bases of the junction left unmatched. The CDR3 has 17 amino acids. Germline V gene data show CDR1 as SEHNR and CDR2 as FQNEAQ (reference sequence). The chain's CDR3 is CAILLSAGTGGTGELFF. The CDR3 bases are TGTGCCATCTTATTAAGCGCGGGGACAGGGGGCACCGGGGAGCTGTTTTTT.

This sequence joins TRBV29-1 and TRBJ1-2; 8 nucleotides agree with TRBD1. Trimming took 5 bases from V and 7 from J; bases not matched to a gene: 12. The germline gives CDR1 SQVTM, CDR2 ANQGSEA. CDR3 length equals 14 residues. As DNA, the CDR3 is TGCAGCGTTCCGACAGGGGCCCATGCGGGTGGCTACACCTTC. It is translated as CSVPTGAHAGGYTF. Full variable domain (outside the CDR3, taken from reference TRBV29-1 and TRBJ1-2): SAVISQKPSRDICQRGTSLTIQCQVDSQVTMMFWYRQQPGQSLTLIATANQGSEATYESGFVIDKFPISRPNLTFSTLTVSNMSPEDSSIYLCSVPTGAHAGGYTFGSGTRLTVV.

The genes are TRBV6-5 and TRBJ1-5, with 10 bases fitting TRBD1. Losses at the gene ends were 4 bases for V and 3 bases for J; bases not matched to a gene: 3. The CDR3 sequence is 15 residues long. Germline CDR1 reads MNHEY; CDR2 reads SVGAGI. CDR3 residues: CASSSGTGVNQPQHF. The CDR3 DNA is TGTGCCAGCAGTTCCGGGACAGGGGTCAATCAGCCCCAGCATTTT.

This clone was counted between two and nine times. This CDR3 is also generated by other DNA sequences in the sample. The CDR3 DNA follows: TGTGCCAGCAGCTTGGGGGACAGCTCCTACGAGCAGTACTTC. Translated, it gives CASSLGDSSYEQYF. The chain employs TRBV5-8 and TRBJ2-7; 7 bases are shared with TRBD1. CDR1 is SGHTS, CDR2 YDEGEE, per germline. The V and J ends lost 0 bases and 0 bases, in that order; junction bases with no gene match: 0. The CDR3 is made up of 14 amino acids.

The rearrangement joins TRBV7-8 to TRBJ1-1; the match to TRBD1 covers 7 bases. After removal of 9 bases from V and 1 base from J, the junction contained 11 bases not matched to a gene. This CDR3 comprises 15 residues. Germline CDR1 is SGHVS and CDR2 is FQNEAQ. For the CDR3, the DNA is TGTGCCAGTCAACCCACGGGACAGCCGAACACTGAAGCTTTCTTT. Translation gives CASQPTGQPNTEAFF.

This chain joins TRBV19 and TRBJ2-1; 10 bases are shared with TRBD2. Germline assignment: CDR1 LNHDA and CDR2 SQIVND (reference sequence). Trimming at V came to 10 bases and at J to 8 bases, leaving 5 bases not matched to a gene. This CDR3 contains 12 residues. The CDR3 nucleotides are TGTGCCACCGGACTAGCGGTCGATGAGCAGTTCTTC. This codes for CATGLAVDEQFF.

As regards this clone: In the same sample, other DNA sequences code for this CDR3. V and J are TRBV19 and TRBJ1-1, with D possibly TRBD1 on 6 matching bases. Germline V gives CDR1 LNHDA, CDR2 SQIVND (reference sequence). Trimming removed 3 bases at V and 2 bases at J, with 10 bases between. The CDR3 loop spans 14 amino acids. CDR3 sequence reads: CASSIRTANTEAFF. In DNA form, the CDR3 reads TGTGCCAGTAGTATTCGGACAGCCAACACTGAAGCTTTCTTT.

As for this clone: The same CDR3 also results from other DNA sequences found in this sample. The chain combines TRBV7-3 with TRBJ2-2; D is unresolved. The CDR3 contains 12 residues. Trimming shortened V by 4 bases and J by 6 bases, and 6 bases separated the two germline ends. Germline values: CDR1 SGHTA, CDR2 FQGTGA. In nucleotides, the CDR3 is TGTGCCAGCAGCTCCCCCCCCGGGGAGCTGTTTTTT. Translation gives CASSSPPGELFF.

The V and J genes are TRBV5-4 and TRBJ2-3; D is unclear. The CDR3 runs 18 residues. Per germline, CDR1 SGHNT and CDR2 YYREEE (reference sequence). Deletions cut 4 bases from V and 4 bases from J, with 25 bases between. The DNA of the CDR3 is TGTGCCAGCAGCCCCGGAATACTGGCTTTCGCCCCCGCAGATACGCAGTATTTT. Translating it yields CASSPGILAFAPADTQYF.

This chain uses TRBV11-2 with TRBJ2-7; D remains unclear. Germline lookup yields CDR1 SGHAT and CDR2 FQNNGV. This CDR3 has 13 amino acids. The ends were cut back, 0 bases at V and 4 bases at J, with 7 bases in the middle. The CDR3 region is CASSLDPKYEQYF. DNA for the CDR3: TGTGCCAGCAGCTTAGACCCAAAATACGAGCAGTACTTC. Variable domain in full (rest from reference TRBV11-2 and TRBJ2-7): EAGVAQSPRYKIIEKRQSVAFWCNPISGHATLYWYQQILGQGPKLLIQFQNNGVVDDSQLPKDRFSAERLKGVDSTLKIQPAKLEDSAVYLCASSLDPKYEQYFGPGTRLTVT.

A single count supports this clone. Distinct nucleotide sequences in the sample also encode this CDR3. The V and J genes are TRBV9 and TRBJ2-1; D might be TRBD2 (5 bases). Germline CDR1 reads SGDLS; CDR2 reads YYNGEE. There are 14 residues in the CDR3. Trimming took 2 bases from V and 4 from J, leaving 10 bases between them. Written as DNA, the CDR3 is TGTGCCAGCAGCGTTGAGGGCCGGTACAATGAGCAGTTCTTC. Residues: CASSVEGRYNEQFF.

The chain combines TRBV16 with TRBJ2-1; 9 bases align to TRBD2. The germline CDR1 and CDR2 sequences are KGHSY and FQNENV. Unmatched junction bases numbered 8, after V lost 0 bases and J lost 2 bases. CDR3 length: 18 residues. CDR3 nucleotides: TGTGCCAGCAGCCAATCGGCGGTAGCGGGAGAACCCTACAATGAGCAGTTCTTC. It yields the protein CASSQSAVAGEPYNEQFF.

The chain uses TRBV28 and TRBJ2-7, with TRBD1 identical over 7 bases. The trim removed 6 bases at V and 3 bases at J, leaving 11 bases unmatched. Germline V gene sequence: CDR1 MDHEN, CDR2 SYDVKM. The CDR3 consists of 15 residues. This chain's CDR3 is CASSLGQHPGYEQYF. DNA of the CDR3: TGTGCCAGCAGCCTGGGACAGCATCCAGGCTACGAGCAGTACTTC.

The rearrangement uses TRBV28 and TRBJ1-1, with D perhaps TRBD1 (5 bases). CDR1 and CDR2 from the germline V gene are MDHEN and SYDVKM. CDR3 length: 14 amino acids. The V and J ends lost 6 bases and 4 bases respectively, with 15 bases between them. CDR3 sequence: CASSWVGQFTEAFF. The CDR3, as DNA: TGTGCCAGCAGCTGGGTGGGGCAGTTCACTGAAGCTTTCTTT.

CDR3 residues: CASRHRDGNNEQFF. CDR3 coding DNA: TGTGCCAGCAGACACCGGGACGGAAACAATGAGCAGTTCTTC. V and J are TRBV14 and TRBJ2-1; D is perhaps TRBD1 or TRBD2 (5 bases each). This CDR3 is 14 amino acids long. V was pared by 6 bases and J by 5 bases, with 14 bases between. Germline lookup yields CDR1 SGHDN and CDR2 FVKESK.

This sequence joins TRBV5-1 and TRBJ2-2; TRBD1 aligns across 10 bases. The CDR3 contains 16 residues. The germline V gene has CDR1 SGHRS and CDR2 YFSETQ. V was pared by 3 bases and J by 0 bases, with 2 bases of the junction left unmatched. CDR3 in DNA: TGCGCCAGCAGCTCAGGACAGGGGGCGAACACCGGGGAGCTGTTTTTT. It codes for CASSSGQGANTGELFF.